A selection of T cell receptor beta chains follows, all from one sample in a study of cytomegalovirus exposure and HLA in healthy donors. The method was immunoSEQ multiplex PCR; TCRdb's version includes in-frame clones alone and lacks a portion of them. The sample has about 120,000 clones, 65% to 80% seen once. The source material was PBMCs. The source is a woman aged 60 to 75 in good health and CMV-seropositive. Both conserved end residues are part of each CDR3. The D gene is left open where the match is weak. Clone size appears in some rows only: once, few, many, or a class for an expanded clone.

V gene	clone size	J gene	D gene	CDR3 protein	CDR3 DNA
TRBV7-9	-	TRBJ2-5	-	CASSAQGETQYF	TGTGCCAGCAGCGCCCAGGGAGAGACCCAGTACTTC
TRBV5-4	once	TRBJ2-3	TRBD2	CASLAGGGTDTQYF	TGTGCCAGCTTAGCGGGAGGGGGCACAGATACGCAGTATTTT
TRBV16	-	TRBJ1-1	-	CASSRRGMNTEAFF	TGTGCCAGCAGCCGAAGGGGAATGAACACTGAAGCTTTCTTT
TRBV10-3	-	TRBJ2-1	TRBD2	CAIQAGGVYNEQFF	TGTGCCATCCAGGCCGGGGGGGTATACAATGAGCAGTTCTTC
TRBV10-3	-	TRBJ2-3	-	CAISDEDTDTQYF	TGTGCCATCAGTGACGAGGACACAGATACGCAGTATTTT
TRBV7-9	-	TRBJ2-5	TRBD2	CSSSLAGLAKGETQYF	TGTTCCAGCAGCTTAGCGGGACTAGCGAAAGGAGAGACCCAGTACTTC
TRBV28	-	TRBJ2-3	TRBD1	CASSEWDRVLSDPDTQYF	TGTGCCAGCAGTGAGTGGGACAGGGTTCTTTCTGACCCAGATACGCAGTATTTT
TRBV5-1	-	TRBJ1-1	TRBD1	CASSQGQGGSNTEAFF	TGCGCCAGCAGCCAAGGACAGGGCGGTAGCAACACTGAAGCTTTCTTT
TRBV6-5	-	TRBJ2-1	-	CASNRPSESEQFF	TGTGCCAGCAACAGACCTAGCGAAAGTGAGCAGTTCTTC
TRBV7-9	few	TRBJ2-1	TRBD2	CASSPPSGINEQFF	TGTGCCAGCAGCCCCCCTAGCGGGATTAATGAGCAGTTCTTC
TRBV11-2	-	TRBJ2-7	TRBD1	CASSPGGYEQYF	TGTGCCAGCAGCCCAGGGGGCTACGAGCAGTACTTC
TRBV2	-	TRBJ1-2	-	CASSEGLYGYTF	TGTGCCAGCAGTGAGGGGCTCTATGGCTACACCTTC
TRBV7-3	-	TRBJ2-3	TRBD2	CASSPWAGGVDTQYF	TGTGCCAGCAGCCCCTGGGCGGGAGGGGTGGATACGCAGTATTTT
TRBV29-1	-	TRBJ1-5	-	CSAVQGRDQPQHF	TGCAGCGCGGTACAGGGTAGGGATCAGCCCCAGCATTTT
TRBV9	-	TRBJ1-3	TRBD1	CASSVVDPGGWDTIYF	TGTGCCAGCAGCGTAGTGGACCCAGGGGGCTGGGACACCATATATTTT
TRBV9	-	TRBJ1-4	TRBD1	CASSLTSDRDEKLFF	TGTGCCAGCAGTCTCACTTCCGACAGGGATGAAAAACTGTTTTTT
TRBV18	-	TRBJ2-7	TRBD2	CASSPRTSGSTGSYEQYF	TGTGCCAGCTCTCCCCGGACTAGCGGGAGTACGGGCTCCTACGAGCAGTACTTC
TRBV5-1	-	TRBJ2-7	-	CASSLDGVSYEQYF	TGCGCCAGCAGCTTGGACGGGGTCTCCTACGAGCAGTACTTC
TRBV5-5	-	TRBJ1-2	TRBD1	CASSLSAQGADGYTF	TGTGCCAGCAGCCTCTCCGCACAGGGGGCTGATGGCTACACCTTC
TRBV19	-	TRBJ1-3	-	CASSIWSSGNTIYF	TGTGCCAGTAGTATTTGGAGCTCTGGAAACACCATATATTTT
TRBV5-4	-	TRBJ2-2	-	CASSALAGQYTGELFF	TGTGCCAGCTCCGCGTTAGCGGGACAGTACACCGGGGAGCTGTTTTTT
TRBV6-1	few	TRBJ2-3	-	CASSEAGDYTDTQYF	TGTGCCAGCAGTGAAGCGGGCGACTACACAGATACGCAGTATTTT
TRBV7-9	-	TRBJ1-1	-	CASSSRTVNTEAFF	TGTGCCAGCAGCTCCCGGACAGTCAACACTGAAGCTTTCTTT
TRBV7-3	-	TRBJ2-7	TRBD1	CASSIGQGSYEQYF	TGTGCCAGCAGCATCGGACAGGGTTCCTACGAGCAGTACTTC
TRBV6-1	few	TRBJ2-7	-	CASSTGNLYEQYF	TGTGCCAGCAGTACCGGGAACTTATACGAGCAGTACTTC
TRBV29-1	-	TRBJ1-3	-	CSVLTGPGNTIYF	TGCAGCGTCCTGACAGGCCCGGGAAACACCATATATTTT
TRBV28	-	TRBJ2-7	-	CASSFWRDSTYEQYF	TGTGCCAGCAGTTTTTGGCGGGATTCCACCTACGAGCAGTACTTC
TRBV2	-	TRBJ2-7	-	CASPTPEGPLRVKPCEQYF	TGTGCCAGCCCGACGCCGGAGGGCCCGTTGAGGGTAAAACCCTGCGAGCAGTACTTC
TRBV27	-	TRBJ2-7	TRBD2	CASRGLAGAGFSYEQYF	TGTGCCTCCAGGGGTCTAGCGGGAGCAGGATTCTCCTACGAGCAGTACTTC
TRBV15	-	TRBJ2-3	-	CATSREATSTDTQYF	TGTGCCACCAGCAGAGAAGCCACTAGCACAGATACGCAGTATTTT
TRBV7-3	-	TRBJ2-3	TRBD2	CASSRSGRGTQYF	TGTGCCAGCAGCCGTAGCGGGAGGGGAACGCAGTATTTT
TRBV7-2	-	TRBJ2-7	TRBD1	CASSLGGQAAYEQYF	TGTGCCAGCAGCTTAGGAGGACAGGCGGCCTACGAGCAGTACTTC
TRBV4-1	-	TRBJ2-5	TRBD2	CASSPRIAGGQEKETQYF	TGCGCCAGCAGCCCCCGGATAGCGGGAGGGCAGGAGAAAGAGACCCAGTACTTC
TRBV25-1	once	TRBJ2-7	TRBD1	CASSEGTGSGYEQYF	TGTGCCAGCAGTGAGGGGACAGGAAGCGGCTACGAGCAGTACTTC
TRBV21-1	-	TRBJ2-7	-	CASSKLTWQHPAGGQTPNHYEQYF	TGTGCCAGCAGCAAGCTAACCTGGCAACATCCAGCGGGAGGGCAAACCCCGAATCACTACGAGCAGTACTTC
TRBV9	-	TRBJ1-2	-	CASSVGSEGYTF	TGTGCCAGCAGCGTAGGGAGCGAGGGCTACACCTTC
TRBV5-6	-	TRBJ1-4	-	CASSLARGTTNEKLFF	TGTGCCAGCAGCTTGGCGCGGGGCACAACTAATGAAAAACTGTTTTTT
TRBV27	once	TRBJ2-7	TRBD1	CASRGFRLGQAHEQYF	TGTGCCAGCAGAGGGTTTCGCCTGGGACAGGCCCACGAGCAGTACTTC
TRBV6-5	-	TRBJ1-2	TRBD1	CASSDGTGGYGYTF	TGTGCCAGCAGTGACGGGACAGGGGGCTATGGCTACACCTTC
TRBV9	-	TRBJ2-7	TRBD2	CASSVEISGSNEQYF	TGTGCCAGCAGCGTAGAAATTAGCGGGAGTAACGAGCAGTACTTC
TRBV7-7	-	TRBJ2-1	TRBD2	CASSLVAGAGEQFF	TGTGCCAGCAGCTTAGTAGCGGGAGCGGGTGAGCAGTTCTTC
TRBV7-8	-	TRBJ2-2	-	CASSSYTGELFF	TGTGCCAGCAGCTCGTACACCGGGGAGCTGTTTTTT
TRBV2	few	TRBJ2-7	TRBD1	CASKFAQDRGTYEQYF	TGTGCCAGCAAATTCGCCCAAGACAGGGGAACCTACGAGCAGTACTTC
TRBV7-2	-	TRBJ2-7	-	CASSFTYEQYF	TGTGCCAGCAGCTTCACCTACGAGCAGTACTTC
TRBV5-1	-	TRBJ2-4	TRBD1	CASSFRQGGTKNIQYF	TGCGCCAGCAGCTTCCGACAGGGGGGGACCAAAAACATTCAGTACTTC
TRBV11-3	-	TRBJ1-1	-	CASSFSGANTEAFF	TGTGCCAGCAGCTTTTCAGGGGCGAACACTGAAGCTTTCTTT
TRBV4-2	few	TRBJ1-3	TRBD1	CASSQNRDSSGNTIYF	TGTGCCAGCAGCCAGAACCGGGACAGCTCTGGAAACACCATATATTTT
TRBV20-1	-	TRBJ1-2	-	CSAERLGGYTF	TGCAGTGCTGAGAGACTCGGCGGCTACACCTTC
TRBV11-2	once	TRBJ2-7	-	CASSLGLWGGEQYF	TGTGCCAGCAGCTTAGGTCTATGGGGCGGCGAGCAGTACTTC
TRBV6-5	-	TRBJ1-6	-	CASSPLRQNSPLHF	TGTGCCAGCAGTCCCCTCAGGCAAAATTCACCCCTCCACTTT
TRBV6-1	-	TRBJ1-2	-	CASTAVALYGYTF	TGTGCCAGCACTGCAGTCGCCCTCTATGGCTACACCTTC
TRBV6-5	-	TRBJ2-1	TRBD2	CASSTTSGGNRQQFF	TGTGCCAGCAGTACGACTAGCGGGGGTAATCGGCAGCAGTTCTTC
TRBV7-2	-	TRBJ2-3	-	CASSLAAGLTDTQYF	TGTGCCAGCAGCTTAGCTGCGGGACTCACAGATACGCAGTATTTT
TRBV7-2	-	TRBJ1-1	-	CASSLTAGLTEAFF	TGTGCCAGCAGCTTAACTGCAGGTCTCACTGAAGCTTTCTTT
TRBV28	-	TRBJ1-1	TRBD1	CAAQTGTNTEAFF	TGTGCCGCTCAGACAGGGACCAACACTGAAGCTTTCTTT
TRBV9	-	TRBJ2-3	TRBD2	CASSFLAGMTDTQYF	TGTGCCAGCAGCTTTTTAGCGGGAATGACAGATACGCAGTATTTT
TRBV10-3	-	TRBJ1-3	-	CAISDPSGGSGNTIYF	TGTGCCATCAGTGATCCGTCGGGGGGAAGTGGAAACACCATATATTTT
TRBV6-5	-	TRBJ1-1	-	CASLVDRQNTEAFF	TGTGCCAGCCTTGTCGACAGACAGAACACTGAAGCTTTCTTT